The 19 T cell receptor beta chains in this list originate from one sample, sequenced in a study of blood T cell repertoires in COVID-19. Generated by immunoSEQ multiplex PCR, the TCRdb table keeps only in-frame clones and is missing some. Of over 200,000 clones in the sample, 70% to 90% are singletons; the top ten hold around 2%. The sequencing input was peripheral blood. All receptors derive from a man younger than 45 who had recovered from COVID-19.

The V call is TRBV7-9, the J call TRBJ2-5, with 7 bases lining up with TRBD1. V shed 6 bases and J 2 bases; nucleotides not matched to a gene: 9. From germline, CDR1 is SEHNR and CDR2 FQNEAQ (reference sequence). There are 15 residues in the CDR3. This chain's CDR3 is CASREGLGQQETQYF. In nucleotides, the CDR3 is TGTGCCAGCAGGGAAGGATTGGGACAGCAAGAGACCCAGTACTTC.

V is TRBV18 and J is TRBJ2-1, with 9 nucleotides matching TRBD1. CDR1 KGHSH and CDR2 LQKENI come from the germline V gene. J gave up 6 bases and V 2 bases, and 11 bases lay outside the gene matches. The CDR3 spans 17 residues. The CDR3 loop reads CASSPTTPGTGLNEQFF. In DNA, the CDR3 is TGTGCCAGCTCACCAACTACTCCCGGGACAGGGCTCAATGAGCAGTTCTTC.

J is TRBJ2-5 and V is TRBV20-1; 14 bases match TRBD2. Germline CDR1 is DFQATT and CDR2 is SNEGSKA (reference sequence). The CDR3 is 15 amino acids. Unmatched junction bases numbered 4, after V lost 3 bases and J lost 4 bases. The CDR3 DNA reads as TGCAGTGCTAGTCGACTAGCGGGGGGGGGAGAGACCCAGTACTTC. It is translated as CSASRLAGGGETQYF.

This chain links TRBV6-5 with TRBJ2-5; 7 bases map to TRBD1. Germline V gene sequence: CDR1 MNHEY, CDR2 SVGAGI. This CDR3 has 12 residues. V lost 5 bases and J lost 4; bases outside the gene matches: 1. CDR3 region: CASSRQGETQYF. The CDR3 bases are TGTGCCAGCAGTCGACAGGGAGAGACCCAGTACTTC.

The rearrangement links TRBV9 to TRBJ1-3; 7 bases line up with TRBD1. This CDR3 spans 14 amino acids. Germline-derived CDR1 and CDR2 are SGDLS and YYNGEE. Trimming removed 10 bases from V and 2 bases from J; junction bases left unmatched: 9. CDR3 in DNA: TGTGCCGCCGGAAAGGGGGCCACTGGAAACACCATATATTTT. Translated, it gives CAAGKGATGNTIYF.

V is TRBV6-2 or TRBV6-3 and J is TRBJ2-3; no definite D call. Per the germline V gene, CDR1 is MNHEY and CDR2 is SVGEGT. The CDR3 totals 13 residues. V lost 2 bases and J lost 2, with 5 bases in between. The CDR3, as DNA: TGTGCCAGCAGTTACAGACTCACAGATACGCAGTATTTT. Amino acid sequence: CASSYRLTDTQYF.

The J gene is TRBJ2-7, the V gene TRBV19; 9 bases are shared with TRBD1. CDR1 is LNHDA, CDR2 SQIVND, per germline (reference sequence). V gave up 6 bases and J gave up 1 base; unmatched junction bases: 7. CDR3 length: 15 amino acids. CDR3 nucleotide sequence: TGTGCCAGTAGCATACAGGGGGCCTCTTCCTACGAGCAGTACTTC. This sequence encodes CASSIQGASSYEQYF. The full variable domain, rest sourced from reference TRBV19 and TRBJ2-7, is DGGITQSPKYLFRKEGQNVTLSCEQNLNHDAMYWYRQDPGQGLRLIYYSQIVNDFQKGDIAEGYSVSREKKESFPLTVTSAQKNPTAFYLCASSIQGASSYEQYFGPGTRLTVT.

In its sample, this clone was seen once. The chain combines TRBV6-1 with TRBJ2-1; tentative D call: TRBD2 (5 bases). This CDR3 has 14 amino acids. The germline V and J ends were trimmed by 2 bases and 10 bases, with 15 bases remaining between them. Per the germline V gene, CDR1 is MNHNS and CDR2 is SASEGT. The CDR3 nucleotides are TGTGCCAGCAGTGAAACGGGGTCCCAGACCGAGCAGTTCTTC. Translating gives CASSETGSQTEQFF.

The rearrangement uses TRBV9 and TRBJ2-3; no clear D gene. Germline assignment: CDR1 SGDLS and CDR2 YYNGEE. CDR3 length: 16 amino acids. The germline V and J ends were trimmed by 2 bases and 0 bases, with 13 bases remaining between them. The CDR3 nucleotides read TGTGCCAGCAGCGTGGCGCCGAGGATGAGCACAGATACGCAGTATTTT. As protein: CASSVAPRMSTDTQYF.

V gene TRBV2 combines with J gene TRBJ1-6, with 8 bases identical to TRBD1. The CDR3 is 15 residues long. After removal of 9 bases from V and 0 bases from J, the junction contained 4 bases not matched to a gene. Per germline, CDR1 SNHLY and CDR2 FYNNEI. This CDR3 reads CARETGGSYNSPLHF. CDR3 nucleotides: TGTGCCAGGGAAACAGGGGGCTCCTATAATTCACCCCTCCACTTT.

This chain uses TRBV6-2 or TRBV6-3 with TRBJ1-5; D might be TRBD1 (6 bases). The CDR3 extends over 15 amino acids. Germline lookup yields CDR1 MNHEY and CDR2 SVGEGT. V lost 4 bases and J lost 2, with 12 bases in between. Here the CDR3 DNA reads TGTGCCAGCAGTTCCAGGGGAGGGGGCAATCAGCCCCAGCATTTT. It encodes CASSSRGGGNQPQHF.

V usage is TRBV10-2 and J usage is TRBJ2-1; 11 nucleotides align to TRBD2. Per the germline V gene, CDR1 is WSHSY and CDR2 is SAAADI. V was pared by 7 bases and J by 8 bases, with 10 bases of the junction left unmatched. The CDR3 sequence is 15 residues long. CDR3 sequence reads: CASIDSGGAPDEQFF. CDR3 nucleotide sequence: TGCGCCAGCATCGATAGCGGGGGGGCCCCCGATGAGCAGTTCTTC.

This chain's CDR3 is CASSFGQSYGYTF. The CDR3 DNA reads as TGTGCCAGCAGTTTTGGACAGAGCTATGGCTACACCTTC. The chain combines TRBV6-5 with TRBJ1-2, with D possibly matching TRBD1 (6 bases). The V and J ends lost 4 bases and 4 bases respectively, with 10 bases between them. In germline, CDR1 is MNHEY, CDR2 SVGAGI. This CDR3 has 13 amino acids.

The CDR3 DNA reads TGTGCCACCAGCAGAGCCCCCGCGACAGGGGGTGGCTACACCTTC. The encoded protein is CATSRAPATGGGYTF. V usage is TRBV15 and J usage is TRBJ1-2; 9 bases are shared with TRBD1. From germline, CDR1 is LNHNV and CDR2 YYDKDF (reference sequence). Losses at the gene ends were 1 base for V and 7 bases for J; bases not matched to a gene: 7. The CDR3 is 15 amino acids.

This chain uses TRBV11-2 with TRBJ2-1; 8 nucleotides line up with TRBD1. The V and J ends lost 4 bases and 1 base, in that order; junction bases with no gene match: 6. The CDR3 sequence is 16 residues long. The V gene's germline CDR1 is SGHAT and CDR2 FQNNGV. CDR3 nucleotide sequence: TGTGCCAGCAGCTCAGGTCAGGGGGCATCCTACAATGAGCAGTTCTTC. Translation: CASSSGQGASYNEQFF.

The gene calls are TRBV4-1 and TRBJ2-2; no reliable D call. Deletions cut 1 base from V and 7 bases from J, with 4 bases between. Germline V gene data show CDR1 as MGHRA and CDR2 as YSYEKL. CDR3 length equals 12 residues. CDR3 DNA sequence: TGCGCCAGCAGCCAAGGTCTCGGGGAGCTGTTTTTT. This codes for CASSQGLGELFF.

This rearrangement joins TRBV7-2 to TRBJ1-5; TRBD1 matches 7 bases. Germline assignment: CDR1 SGHTA and CDR2 FQGNSA. The CDR3 extends over 13 amino acids. Germline trimming cut 5 bases from V and 6 bases from J; bases unmatched to any gene: 4. CDR3 sequence: CASSRDRAQPQHF. CDR3 sequence (DNA): TGTGCCAGCAGCAGGGACAGAGCTCAGCCCCAGCATTTT.

This chain connects TRBV2 to TRBJ2-7; 8 bases are a match to TRBD1. Trimming at V came to 6 bases and at J to 3 bases, leaving 4 bases not matched to a gene. CDR3 size: 13 residues. The germline gives CDR1 SNHLY, CDR2 FYNNEI. The CDR3, as DNA: TGTGCCAGCAGGGACGACAGGGGCTACGAGCAGTACTTC. This sequence encodes CASRDDRGYEQYF.

The rearrangement joins TRBV5-1 to TRBJ2-7; 7 positions match TRBD1. In germline, CDR1 is SGHRS, CDR2 YFSETQ. The CDR3 loop spans 15 amino acids. The V segment lost 4 bases and the J segment 6 bases; nucleotides outside the gene matches: 13. CDR3 in amino acids: CASSGRQGAAGEQYF. CDR3 DNA sequence: TGCGCCAGCAGCGGGAGACAGGGAGCAGCCGGCGAGCAGTACTTC.